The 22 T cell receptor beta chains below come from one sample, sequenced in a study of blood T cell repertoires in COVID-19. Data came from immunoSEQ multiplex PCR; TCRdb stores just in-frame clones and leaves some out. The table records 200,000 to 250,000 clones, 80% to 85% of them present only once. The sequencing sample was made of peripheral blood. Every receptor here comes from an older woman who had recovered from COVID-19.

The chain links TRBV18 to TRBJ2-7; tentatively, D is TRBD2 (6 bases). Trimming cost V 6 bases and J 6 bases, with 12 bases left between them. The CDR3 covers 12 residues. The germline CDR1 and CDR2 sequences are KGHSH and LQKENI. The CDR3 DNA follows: TGTGCCAGCTCCTTGGAGACTAGCGAGCAGTACTTC. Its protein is CASSLETSEQYF.

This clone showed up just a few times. CDR3 loop: CAMQGSGANVLTF. As DNA, the CDR3 is TGTGCCATGCAGGGGTCTGGGGCCAACGTCCTGACTTTC. The chain recombines TRBV10-3 with TRBJ2-6, with D maybe TRBD1 (6 bases). Trimming removed 9 bases at V and 1 base at J, with 7 bases between. The CDR3 has 13 residues. Germline CDR1 reads ENHRY; CDR2 reads SYGVKD.

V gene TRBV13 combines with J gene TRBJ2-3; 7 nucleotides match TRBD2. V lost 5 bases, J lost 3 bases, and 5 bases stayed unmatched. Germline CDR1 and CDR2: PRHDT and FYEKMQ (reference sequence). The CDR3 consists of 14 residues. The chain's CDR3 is CASSPRLATDTQYF. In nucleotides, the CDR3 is TGTGCCAGCAGCCCGCGACTAGCTACAGATACGCAGTATTTT.

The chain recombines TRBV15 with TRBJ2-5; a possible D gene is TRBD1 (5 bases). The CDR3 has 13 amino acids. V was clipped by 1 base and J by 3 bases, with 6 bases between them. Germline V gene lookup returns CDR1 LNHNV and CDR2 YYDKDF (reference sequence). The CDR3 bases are TGTGCCACCAGCAGAGCCAGGGAAGAGACCCAGTACTTC. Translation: CATSRAREETQYF.

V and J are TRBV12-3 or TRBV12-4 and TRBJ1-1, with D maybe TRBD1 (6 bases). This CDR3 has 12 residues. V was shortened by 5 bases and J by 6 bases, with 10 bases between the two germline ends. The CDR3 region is CASSLRTAEAFF. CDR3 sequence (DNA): TGTGCCAGCAGTCTACGGACAGCTGAAGCTTTCTTT.

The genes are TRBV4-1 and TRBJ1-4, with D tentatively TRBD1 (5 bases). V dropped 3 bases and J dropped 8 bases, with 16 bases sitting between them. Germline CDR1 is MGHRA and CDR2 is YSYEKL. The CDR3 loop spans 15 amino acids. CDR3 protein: CASSHYQGRYEKLFF. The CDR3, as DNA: TGCGCCAGCAGCCACTATCAGGGAAGGTACGAAAAACTGTTTTTT.

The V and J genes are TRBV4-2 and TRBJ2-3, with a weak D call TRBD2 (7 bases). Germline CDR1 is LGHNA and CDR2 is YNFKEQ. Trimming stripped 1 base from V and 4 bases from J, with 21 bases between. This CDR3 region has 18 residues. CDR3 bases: TGTGCCAGCAGCCAAGGTGGCTTTGGCGGGGGCCCGGCAGATACGCAGTATTTT. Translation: CASSQGGFGGGPADTQYF.

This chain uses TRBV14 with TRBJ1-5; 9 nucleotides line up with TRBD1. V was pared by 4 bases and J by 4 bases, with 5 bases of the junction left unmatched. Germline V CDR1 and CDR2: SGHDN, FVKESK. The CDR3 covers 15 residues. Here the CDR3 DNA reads TGTGCCAGCAGCCTTGGACAGGGGATAAATCAGCCCCAGCATTTT. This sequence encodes CASSLGQGINQPQHF.

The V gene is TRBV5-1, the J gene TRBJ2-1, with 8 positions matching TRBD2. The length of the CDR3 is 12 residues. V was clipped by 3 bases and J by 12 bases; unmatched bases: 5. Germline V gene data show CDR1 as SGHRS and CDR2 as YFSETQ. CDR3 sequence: CASSSEAGGQFF. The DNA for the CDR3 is TGCGCCAGCAGCTCGGAGGCGGGGGGGCAGTTCTTC.

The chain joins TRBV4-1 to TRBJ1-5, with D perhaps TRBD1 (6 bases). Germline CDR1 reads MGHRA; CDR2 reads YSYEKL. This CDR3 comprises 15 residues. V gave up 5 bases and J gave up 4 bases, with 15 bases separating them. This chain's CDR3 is CASSAKQGENQPQHF. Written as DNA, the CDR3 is TGCGCCAGCAGCGCCAAACAGGGAGAGAATCAGCCCCAGCATTTT.

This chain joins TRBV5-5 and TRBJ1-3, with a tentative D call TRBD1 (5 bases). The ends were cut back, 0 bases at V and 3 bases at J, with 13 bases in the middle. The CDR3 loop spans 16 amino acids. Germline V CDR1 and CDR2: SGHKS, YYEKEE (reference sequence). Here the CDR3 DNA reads TGTGCCAGCAGCTTGGCGACTCCAAGGGGTGGAAACACCATATATTTT. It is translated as CASSLATPRGGNTIYF. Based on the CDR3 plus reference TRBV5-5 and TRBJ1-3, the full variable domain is DAGVTQSPTHLIKTRGQQVTLRCSPISGHKSVSWYQQVLGQGPQFIFQYYEKEERGRGNFPDRFSARQFPNYSSELNVNALLLGDSALYLCASSLATPRGGNTIYFGEGSWLTVV.

The CDR3 reads CASSLVGSGGAQYF. CDR3 nucleotide sequence: TGTGCCAGCAGCTTAGTCGGTAGCGGGGGGGCCCAGTACTTC. The V call is TRBV7-2, the J call TRBJ2-7, with TRBD2 matching over 11 bases. Germline V gene sequence: CDR1 SGHTA, CDR2 FQGNSA. After removal of 1 base from V and 10 bases from J, the junction contained 6 bases not matched to a gene. The CDR3 contains 14 residues.

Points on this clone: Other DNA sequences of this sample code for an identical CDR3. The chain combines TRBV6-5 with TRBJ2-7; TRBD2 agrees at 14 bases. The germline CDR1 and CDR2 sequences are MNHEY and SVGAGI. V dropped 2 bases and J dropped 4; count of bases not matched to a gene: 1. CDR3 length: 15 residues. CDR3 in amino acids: CASSYGLAGGYEQYF. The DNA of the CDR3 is TGTGCCAGCAGTTACGGACTAGCGGGGGGATACGAGCAGTACTTC.

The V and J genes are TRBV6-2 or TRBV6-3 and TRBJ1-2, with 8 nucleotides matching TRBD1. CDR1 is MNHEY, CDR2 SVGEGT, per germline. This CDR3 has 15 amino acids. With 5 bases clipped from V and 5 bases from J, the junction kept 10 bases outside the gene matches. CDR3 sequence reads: CASSPRRQGRYGYTF. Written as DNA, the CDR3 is TGTGCCAGCAGTCCACGGAGACAGGGGCGGTATGGCTACACCTTC.

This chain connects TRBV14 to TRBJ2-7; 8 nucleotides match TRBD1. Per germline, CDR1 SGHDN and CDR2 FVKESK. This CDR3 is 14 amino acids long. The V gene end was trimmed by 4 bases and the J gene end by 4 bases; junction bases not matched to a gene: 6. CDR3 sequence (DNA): TGTGCCAGCAGCCGGTGGCAGGGGGCTTACGAGCAGTACTTC. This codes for CASSRWQGAYEQYF.

CDR3 in amino acids: CASKTHSGNTIYF. The CDR3 DNA reads TGTGCCAGTAAAACTCACTCTGGAAACACCATATATTTT. The chain is built from TRBV19 and TRBJ1-3; no clear D. This CDR3 region has 13 residues. Germline CDR1 reads LNHDA; CDR2 reads SQIVND (reference sequence). The ends were cut back, 7 bases at V and 0 bases at J, with 7 bases in the middle.

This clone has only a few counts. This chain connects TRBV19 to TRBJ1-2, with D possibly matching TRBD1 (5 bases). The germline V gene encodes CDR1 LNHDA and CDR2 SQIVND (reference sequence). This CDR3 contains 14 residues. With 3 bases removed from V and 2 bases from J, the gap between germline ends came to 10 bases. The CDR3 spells CASSIGGANYGYTF. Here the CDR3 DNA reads TGTGCCAGTAGTATCGGTGGGGCGAACTATGGCTACACCTTC.

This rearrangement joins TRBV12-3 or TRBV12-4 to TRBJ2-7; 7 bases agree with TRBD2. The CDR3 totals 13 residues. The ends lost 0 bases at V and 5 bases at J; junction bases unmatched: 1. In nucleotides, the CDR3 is TGTGCCAGCAGTTTAGCGGGGGGGGACGAGCAGTACTTC. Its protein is CASSLAGGDEQYF.

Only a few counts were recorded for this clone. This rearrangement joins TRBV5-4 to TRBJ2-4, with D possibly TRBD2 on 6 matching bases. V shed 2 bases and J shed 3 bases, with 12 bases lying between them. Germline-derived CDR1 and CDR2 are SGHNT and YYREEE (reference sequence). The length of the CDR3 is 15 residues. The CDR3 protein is CASSFGGTGKNIQYF. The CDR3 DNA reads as TGTGCCAGCAGCTTCGGGGGTACGGGCAAAAACATTCAGTACTTC.

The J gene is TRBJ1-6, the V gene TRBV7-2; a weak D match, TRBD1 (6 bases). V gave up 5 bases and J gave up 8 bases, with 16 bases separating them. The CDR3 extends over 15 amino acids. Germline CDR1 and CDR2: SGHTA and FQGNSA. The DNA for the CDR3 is TGTGCCAGCAGCCCGAGGACAGCATTTTATTCACCCCTCCACTTT. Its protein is CASSPRTAFYSPLHF.

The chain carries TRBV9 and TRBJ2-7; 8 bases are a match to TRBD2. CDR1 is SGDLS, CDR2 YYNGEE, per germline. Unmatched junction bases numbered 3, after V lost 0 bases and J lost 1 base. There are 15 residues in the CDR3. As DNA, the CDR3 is TGTGCCAGCAGCGTAGCCGGGACTAGTTCCTACGAGCAGTACTTC. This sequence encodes CASSVAGTSSYEQYF.

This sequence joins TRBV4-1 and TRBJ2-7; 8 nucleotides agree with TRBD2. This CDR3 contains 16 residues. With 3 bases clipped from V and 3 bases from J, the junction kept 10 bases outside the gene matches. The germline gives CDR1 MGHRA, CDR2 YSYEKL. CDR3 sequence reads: CASSHLSGRLIYEQYF. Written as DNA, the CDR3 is TGCGCCAGCAGCCATTTGAGCGGGAGACTGATCTACGAGCAGTACTTC.